Listed here are 2 T cell receptor beta chains from one sample, sequenced in a study of T cells after somatic rescue of genetic block. Assay used: immunoSEQ multiplex PCR; TCRdb lists only in-frame clones, some missing. This table holds 80,000 to 90,000 clones, around 90% found once. The sample was peripheral blood mononuclear cells (PBMCs). The receptors were gathered from a woman aged 18 to 35.

The chain uses TRBV20-1 and TRBJ1-3, with D unresolved. The CDR3 runs 11 residues. Trimming left V 4 bases short and J 4 bases short, with 5 bases between. Per germline, CDR1 DFQATT and CDR2 SNEGSKA (reference sequence). CDR3 nucleotide sequence: TGCAGTGCTAAGGGCGGAAACACCATATATTTT. Its protein product is CSAKGGNTIYF.

The chain carries TRBV27 and TRBJ2-6; D perhaps matches TRBD1 (7 bases). This CDR3 comprises 15 residues. V lost 7 bases and J lost 2, with 12 bases in between. From germline, CDR1 is MNHEY and CDR2 SMNVEV (reference sequence). CDR3: CASTSRGAGANVLTF. As DNA, the CDR3 is TGTGCCAGCACCTCCAGGGGGGCTGGGGCCAACGTCCTGACTTTC. The whole variable domain, filled in from reference TRBV27 and TRBJ2-6, reads EAQVTQNPRYLITVTGKKLTVTCSQNMNHEYMSWYRQDPGLGLRQIYYSMNVEVTDKGDVPEGYKVSRKEKRNFPLILESPSPNQTSLYFCASTSRGAGANVLTFGAGSRLTVL.